This T cell receptor (beta chain) was sequenced in a study of circulating CD8 cells and anti-PD-1 response in melanoma. Study-level findings and limits: Under 8% of TRB clonotypes were shared between subsets at M1.

Using about 15 ng of total RNA, TCR libraries were made with the QIAseq Immune Repertoire TCR panel. TCRdb used MiXCR to reprocess the reads, holding one entry per CDR3 protein. The sample consists of approximately 300 distinct CDR3 sequences, 9% to 9.5% of them appearing once. Four subsets defined by PD-1 and/or TIGIT were sorted from live CD3+CD8+TCRalphabeta+ cells. This clonotype is labeled large. Its antigen is unknown. Per the germline V gene, CDR1 is DFQATT and CDR2 is SNEGSKA (reference sequence). This CDR3 region has 14 residues. Unmatched junction bases numbered 6, after V lost 6 bases and J lost 4 bases.

The sequence came from a human donor with melanoma. The chain uses TRBV20-1 and TRBJ2-3; TRBD2 aligns across 11 bases. Source: CD8+ T cells from PBMCs, taken at baseline or after one month of anti-PD-1 therapy (not recorded which). The CDR3: CSAITSGGPDTQYF. DNA of the CDR3: TGCAGTGCGATCACTAGCGGGGGACCAGATACGCAGTATTTT.